This is a list of T cell receptor beta chains from one sample in a study of blood T cell repertoires in COVID-19. Using immunoSEQ multiplex PCR, the repertoire was profiled, and TCRdb retains in-frame clones only, with some absent. The table has about 240,000 clones, about nine tenths seen once; the top ten hold 7.2%. The material sequenced was peripheral blood. Receptor source: a man in his 60s who had recovered from COVID-19. CDR3s include the opening cysteine and the closing phenylalanine or tryptophan. D genes are given only for firm matches. Size is omitted from some rows. Given values are once, few, many or a class for expanded clones.

length	size	D	J	V	CDR3	DNA
15	NA	TRBD1	TRBJ1-1	TRBV7-9	CASSSDRGEGTEAFF	TGTGCCAGCAGCTCGGACAGGGGGGAAGGAACTGAAGCTTTCTTT
17	NA	NA	TRBJ1-6	TRBV30	CAWSLGGASSYNSPLHF	TGTGCCTGGAGTTTGGGGGGGGCGAGCTCCTATAATTCACCCCTCCACTTT
13	NA	TRBD1	TRBJ2-2	TRBV5-1	CATTTGGGGELFF	TGCGCCACCACTACAGGGGGCGGCGGGGAGCTGTTTTTT
11	NA	NA	TRBJ2-1	TRBV24-1	CATSDQGEQFF	TGTGCCACCAGTGATCAGGGTGAGCAGTTCTTC
12	NA	NA	TRBJ2-2	TRBV12-3/TRBV12-4	CASRSFTGELFF	TGTGCCAGCAGGTCCTTTACCGGGGAGCTGTTTTTT
17	NA	TRBD2	TRBJ2-1	TRBV24-1	CATSPRGVGLMGIEQFF	TGTGCCACCAGCCCGCGGGGGGTGGGACTGATGGGTATTGAGCAGTTCTTC
15	NA	NA	TRBJ2-1	TRBV7-2	CASRGGGFSYNEQFF	TGTGCCAGCCGGGGTGGGGGCTTCTCCTACAATGAGCAGTTCTTC
15	NA	NA	TRBJ1-3	TRBV19	CASSTPESSGNTIYF	TGTGCCAGTAGTACCCCAGAAAGCTCTGGAAACACCATATATTTT
15	NA	NA	TRBJ1-1	TRBV7-9	CASSSLGGVNTEAFF	TGTGCCAGCAGCTCTCTTGGGGGGGTCAACACTGAAGCTTTCTTT
15	NA	TRBD1	TRBJ1-5	TRBV9	CASSRGQGMSQPQHF	TGTGCCAGCAGCCGGGGACAGGGGATGAGTCAGCCCCAGCATTTT
13	NA	TRBD1	TRBJ1-2	TRBV19	CATGQGAIAGYTF	TGTGCCACGGGACAGGGGGCTATCGCTGGCTACACCTTC
12	NA	NA	TRBJ1-2	TRBV10-3	CAISDRGYGYTF	TGTGCCATCAGTGACAGGGGATATGGCTACACCTTC
15	NA	TRBD1	TRBJ1-1	TRBV12-5	CASGLSTGLNTEAFF	TGTGCTAGTGGTTTATCGACAGGGCTCAACACTGAAGCTTTCTTT
14	NA	NA	TRBJ2-1	TRBV2	CASNALTSSNEQFF	TGTGCCAGCAACGCCTTGACTAGTAGCAATGAGCAGTTCTTC
15	NA	NA	TRBJ2-4	TRBV28	CASSVGGMGKNIQYF	TGTGCCAGCAGTGTAGGGGGTATGGGCAAAAACATTCAGTACTTC
13	NA	NA	TRBJ1-5	TRBV6-5	CAAAAGSNQPQHF	TGTGCCGCAGCAGCGGGGTCCAATCAGCCCCAGCATTTT
17	NA	NA	TRBJ1-6	TRBV9	CASSAGQSPLNNSPLHF	TGTGCCAGCAGCGCAGGACAGAGCCCTCTAAATAATTCACCCCTCCACTTT
15	NA	TRBD1	TRBJ1-1	TRBV3-1/TRBV3-2	CASSPRDRVKAEAFF	TGTGCCAGCAGCCCCCGGGACAGGGTTAAGGCTGAAGCTTTCTTT
16	NA	NA	TRBJ1-5	TRBV7-2	CASSPREGGRNQPQHF	TGTGCCAGCAGCCCCCGGGAGGGCGGACGCAATCAGCCCCAGCATTTT
13	NA	TRBD1	TRBJ2-3	TRBV11-1	CASSLDRGDTQYF	TGTGCCAGCAGCTTGGACAGGGGAGATACGCAGTATTTT
15	once	NA	TRBJ1-6	TRBV20-1	CSASTSQGRNSPLHF	TGCAGTGCTAGTACGTCGCAGGGTCGTAATTCACCCCTCCACTTT
15	NA	NA	TRBJ2-2	TRBV5-1	CASSFTGSYTGELFF	TGCGCCAGCAGCTTCACAGGGAGTTACACCGGGGAGCTGTTTTTT
14	NA	NA	TRBJ1-1	TRBV30	CAWSVQTGVTEAFF	TGTGCCTGGAGTGTACAAACCGGGGTGACTGAAGCTTTCTTT
13	NA	TRBD1	TRBJ2-5	TRBV29-1	CSVKTGGRETQYF	TGCAGCGTGAAAACAGGGGGCAGAGAGACCCAGTACTTC
13	NA	NA	TRBJ1-6	TRBV27	CASSFRGSSPLHF	TGTGCCAGCAGTTTTAGGGGAAGCTCGCCCCTCCACTTT
15	NA	NA	TRBJ2-1	TRBV7-9	CASSPRQSPYNEQFF	TGTGCCAGCAGCCCACGACAGTCCCCCTACAATGAGCAGTTCTTC
15	NA	NA	TRBJ2-7	TRBV11-2	CASSLWAQSNYEQYF	TGTGCCAGCAGCTTATGGGCACAAAGTAACTACGAGCAGTACTTC
14	NA	TRBD1	TRBJ1-2	TRBV3-1/TRBV3-2	CASSQGTGGYGYTF	TGTGCCAGCAGCCAAGGGACAGGGGGCTATGGCTACACCTTC
16	NA	NA	TRBJ1-5	TRBV6-5	CASSYSGAGSNQPQHF	TGTGCCAGCAGTTACTCAGGGGCCGGTAGCAATCAGCCCCAGCATTTT
11	NA	NA	TRBJ2-3	TRBV28	CASSFRDTQYF	TGTGCCAGCAGTTTTAGAGATACGCAGTATTTT
17	NA	NA	TRBJ2-2	TRBV4-2	CASSQIGAPENTGELFF	TGTGCCAGCAGCCAAATCGGAGCTCCAGAGAACACCGGGGAGCTGTTTTTT
14	NA	TRBD1	TRBJ1-5	TRBV2	CASSGNQGAQPQHF	TGTGCCAGCAGTGGGAATCAGGGGGCCCAGCCCCAGCATTTT
14	NA	NA	TRBJ1-5	TRBV12-5	CASGLVLGGQPQHF	TGTGCTAGTGGTTTGGTACTTGGAGGTCAGCCCCAGCATTTT
12	NA	NA	TRBJ2-1	TRBV5-4	CASSLAGNEQFF	TGTGCCAGCAGCTTGGCAGGGAATGAGCAGTTCTTC
16	NA	NA	TRBJ1-2	TRBV19	CASSSPGSTVVYGYTF	TGTGCCAGTAGTTCCCCGGGTTCGACAGTGGTCTATGGCTACACCTTC
14	NA	NA	TRBJ2-1	TRBV27	CASSLGGSYNEQFF	TGTGCCAGCAGTTTAGGAGGGTCATACAATGAGCAGTTCTTC
16	NA	TRBD1	TRBJ2-7	TRBV28	CASNSVEGQGAYEQYF	TGTGCCAGCAACTCAGTGGAGGGACAGGGGGCCTACGAGCAGTACTTC
16	NA	TRBD1	TRBJ1-6	TRBV9	CASSGIYRQGGSPLHF	TGTGCCAGCAGCGGAATCTACAGACAGGGCGGATCACCCCTCCACTTT
15	few	TRBD1	TRBJ1-1	TRBV7-8	CASSEDRVSDTEAFF	TGTGCCAGCAGCGAAGACAGGGTTTCGGACACTGAAGCTTTCTTT
12	NA	NA	TRBJ2-7	TRBV19	CASSTGVYEQYF	TGTGCCAGTAGTACGGGGGTCTACGAGCAGTACTTC
14	NA	TRBD2	TRBJ2-5	TRBV2	CASQPSGGQETQYF	TGTGCCAGTCAACCTAGCGGGGGCCAAGAGACCCAGTACTTC
16	NA	NA	TRBJ2-2	TRBV6-5	CASSYSIARGTGELFF	TGTGCCAGCAGTTACAGTATCGCCCGAGGCACCGGGGAGCTGTTTTTT
13	NA	TRBD1	TRBJ1-6	TRBV6-5	CASRGQGHSPLHF	TGTGCCAGCAGAGGACAGGGGCATTCACCCCTCCACTTT
16	NA	NA	TRBJ1-5	TRBV6-1	CASSEARRRAGQPQHF	TGTGCCAGCAGTGAAGCGCGGCGCAGGGCGGGACAGCCCCAGCATTTT
14	once	NA	TRBJ1-2	TRBV19	CASSIDRQNNGYTF	TGTGCCAGTAGTATAGATCGACAGAATAATGGCTACACCTTC
15	NA	TRBD2	TRBJ2-5	TRBV5-1	CASSRWAGEQETQYF	TGCGCCAGCAGCAGGTGGGCGGGAGAACAAGAGACCCAGTACTTC